This entry lists 5 T cell receptor beta chains sequenced from one sample in a study of ipilimumab plus nivolumab after autologous stem cell transplantation. Produced via immunoSEQ multiplex PCR; TCRdb's table is partial and in-frame only. The sample has hundreds of clones, about four fifths seen once. This specimen consisted of PBMCs, obtained in a trial of ipilimumab plus nivolumab as post-transplant consolidation. All receptors derive from a male donor with multiple myeloma.

CDR3 sequence reads: CASSNGQGSSEKLFF. CDR3 coding DNA: TGTGCCAGCAGTAACGGACAGGGTTCTTCTGAAAAACTGTTTTTT. The genes are TRBV27 and TRBJ1-4; 8 bases are a match to TRBD1. Germline V gives CDR1 MNHEY, CDR2 SMNVEV (reference sequence). The CDR3 has 15 residues. With V trimmed by 5 bases and J by 7 bases, 9 bases remained unmatched.

The rearrangement links TRBV19 to TRBJ1-5, with 9 nucleotides matching TRBD1. The CDR3 covers 20 residues. CDR1 is LNHDA, CDR2 SQIVND, per germline (reference sequence). V dropped 3 bases and J dropped 4; count of bases not matched to a gene: 19. This CDR3 is CASSISSATGGFGWNQPQHF. Written as DNA, the CDR3 is TGTGCCAGTAGTATTTCCTCCGCGACAGGGGGTTTTGGATGGAATCAGCCCCAGCATTTT.

V usage is TRBV19 and J usage is TRBJ1-3, with 10 bases matching TRBD1. There are 14 residues in the CDR3. With V trimmed by 6 bases and J by 2 bases, 1 base remained unmatched. Germline V gene sequence: CDR1 LNHDA, CDR2 SQIVND (reference sequence). CDR3 in DNA: TGTGCCAGTAGCGACAGGGGGCCTGGAAACACCATATATTTT. Protein product: CASSDRGPGNTIYF.

The CDR3 DNA follows: TGCGCCAGCAGCCAAGAAAGGGCTAGCTCCTACAATGAGCAGTTCTTC. Encoded protein: CASSQERASSYNEQFF. The chain recombines TRBV4-3 with TRBJ2-1; D is ambiguous. Trimming took off 0 bases at V and 0 bases at J, with 9 bases between the two ends. This CDR3 spans 16 amino acids. CDR1 and CDR2 (germline): LGHNA, YSLEER.

This clone is large (0.1 to 1%) in the sample. The J gene is TRBJ2-5, the V gene TRBV6-1; the match to TRBD2 covers 13 bases. This CDR3 has 19 residues. J gave up 5 bases and V 0 bases, and 12 bases lay outside the gene matches. Germline CDR1 reads MNHNS; CDR2 reads SASEGT. CDR3 sequence: CASSEATSGRSSGRETQYF. The CDR3, as DNA: TGTGCCAGCAGTGAAGCGACTAGCGGGAGGTCTTCAGGGCGGGAGACCCAGTACTTC.